These T cell receptor beta chains were read from a single sample in a study of metastatic and nonmetastatic thyroid tumors. TCRdb re-processed the PCR reads through MiXCR. The table lists roughly 35,000 clones, 35% to 40% of them singletons, with about 20% in the top ten. Input material: tumor tissue. These TCRs come from a female donor with papillary thyroid cancer or a benign thyroid nodule (not recorded which). Some clones in this sample may be carry-over from other donors' samples. The CDR3 runs from the conserved cysteine through the conserved F or W. D genes are given only for firm matches. Only part of the rows carry a size: once, few, many, or a class if the clone is expanded.

clone_size	v_call	d_call	j_call	cdr3_nt	cdr3_aa
few	TRBV6-1	TRBD1	TRBJ2-7	TGTGCCAGCAGCGGACAGGGATTTAACGAGCAGTACTTC	CASSGQGFNEQYF
-	TRBV5-1	TRBD2	TRBJ2-3	TGCGCCAGCAGCCGGGGACTAGCGGGAGGATCGACAGATACGCAGTATTTT	CASSRGLAGGSTDTQYF
few	TRBV20-1	-	TRBJ1-2	TGCAGTGCTAGAGGACCGGGGACTCTGGAAGGAGGCTACACCTTC	CSARGPGTLEGGYTF
-	TRBV11-2	-	TRBJ1-2	TGTGCCAGCAGCCCTCTGCGGGCTGACTATGGCTACACCTTC	CASSPLRADYGYTF
few	TRBV6-5	TRBD2	TRBJ2-1	TGTGCCAGCAGTTACGCGGGACTAGCGGGGGACAATGAGCAGTTCTTC	CASSYAGLAGDNEQFF
-	TRBV7-8	-	TRBJ2-3	TGTGCCAGCAGCTTAGCGCGGTCGGGGGATACGCAGTATTTT	CASSLARSGDTQYF
-	TRBV19	TRBD1	TRBJ2-3	TGTGCCAGTAGTGGATGGGACAGGGGGTGTGGAACAGATACGCAGTATTTT	CASSGWDRGCGTDTQYF
-	TRBV5-1	TRBD2	TRBJ2-1	TGCGCCAGCAGTTTTTCCGGGACTAGGGGATACAATGAGCAGTTCTTC	CASSFSGTRGYNEQFF
-	TRBV6-2/TRBV6-3	-	TRBJ1-2	TGTGCCAGCAGTTACTCGATTGCCGGGAACTATGGCTACACCTTC	CASSYSIAGNYGYTF
-	TRBV19	-	TRBJ1-6	TGTGCCAGTAGAACAGTGGACGGTTCACCCCTCCACTTT	CASRTVDGSPLHF
-	TRBV6-5	TRBD1	TRBJ1-2	TGTGCCAGCAGTTCCGGGACAGGGGGCAGCTATGGCTACACCTTC	CASSSGTGGSYGYTF
-	TRBV20-1	-	TRBJ2-7	TGCAGTGCTCGCGGTGGGGGGGCGACACGGGGCGAGCAGTACTTC	CSARGGGATRGEQYF
few	TRBV28	-	TRBJ1-2	TGTGCCAGCAAGGAGGGAGGAAACTATGGCTACACCTTC	CASKEGGNYGYTF
-	TRBV5-1	TRBD1	TRBJ2-1	TGCGCCAGCAGTCCTACAATCGGGACAGGGGGCCATGAGCAGTTCTTC	CASSPTIGTGGHEQFF
once	TRBV7-6	-	TRBJ2-1	TGTGCCAGCAGCCAGTCCCGCGGATACAATGAGCAGTTCTTC	CASSQSRGYNEQFF
many	TRBV27	TRBD1	TRBJ1-2	TGTGCCAGCAGTTTATCCTTGGGACAGGGAGGATTTTATGGCTACACCTTC	CASSLSLGQGGFYGYTF
-	TRBV28	-	TRBJ1-2	TGTGCCAGCAGTTCGTTGGGACACGACTATGGAAACACCTTC	CASSSLGHDYGNTF
few	TRBV28	-	TRBJ1-2	TGTGCCAGCAGTTTTAGGGGCGGCTACACCTTC	CASSFRGGYTF
few	TRBV2	-	TRBJ2-1	TGTGCCACTCTTCCAGGGCCCCGCTCCTACAATGAGCAGTTCTTC	CATLPGPRSYNEQFF
-	TRBV20-1	TRBD2	TRBJ2-3	TGCAGTGGTAGCGGGAGGGCTAGCACAGATACGCAGTATTTT	CSGSGRASTDTQYF
few	TRBV28	-	TRBJ1-2	TGTGCCAGCAGCCCTCTCAGGCCCTATGGCTACACCTTC	CASSPLRPYGYTF
once	TRBV12-5	-	TRBJ1-1	TGTGCTAGTGGTAATATTGGAGACACTGAAGCTTTCTTT	CASGNIGDTEAFF
-	TRBV7-6	TRBD2	TRBJ2-3	TGTGCCAGCAGCTCCCCATACTCCCTAGCGGGAGGTACAGATACGCAGTATTTT	CASSSPYSLAGGTDTQYF
medium-sized	TRBV7-3	TRBD2	TRBJ2-5	TGTGCCAGCAGCTTGCTAGCGGGAAAACAAGAGACCCAGTACTTC	CASSLLAGKQETQYF
-	TRBV6-1	-	TRBJ1-5	TGTGCCAGCATGGGTAGTGACAATCAGCCCCAGCATTTT	CASMGSDNQPQHF